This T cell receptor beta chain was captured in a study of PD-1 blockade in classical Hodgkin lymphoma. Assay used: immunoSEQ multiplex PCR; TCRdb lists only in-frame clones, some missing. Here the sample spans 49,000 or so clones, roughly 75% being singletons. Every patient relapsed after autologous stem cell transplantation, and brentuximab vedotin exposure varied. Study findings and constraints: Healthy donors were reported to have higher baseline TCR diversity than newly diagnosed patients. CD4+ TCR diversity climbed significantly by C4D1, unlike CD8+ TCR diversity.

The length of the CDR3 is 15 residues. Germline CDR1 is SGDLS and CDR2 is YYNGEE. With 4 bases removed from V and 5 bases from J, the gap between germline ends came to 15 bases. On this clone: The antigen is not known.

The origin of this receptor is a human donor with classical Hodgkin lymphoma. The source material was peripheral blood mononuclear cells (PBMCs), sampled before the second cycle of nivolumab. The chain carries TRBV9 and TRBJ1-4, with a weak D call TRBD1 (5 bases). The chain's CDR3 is CASSLRTGLNEKLFF. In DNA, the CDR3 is TGTGCCAGCAGCCTACGAACGGGACTAAATGAAAAACTGTTTTTT.